These 32 T cell receptor beta chains were all obtained from the same sample, sequenced in a study of T cell repertoires in cytomegalovirus infection. TCRdb used MiXCR to reprocess the reads, holding one entry per CDR3 protein. The data contain 480,000 or so distinct CDR3 sequences, 11% of them seen just once; the ten biggest clones take up 10%. Specimen: PBMCs. All receptors come from a human donor in good health (CMV status not recorded). Some clones in this sample may be carry-over from other donors' samples.

The chain joins TRBV29-1 to TRBJ2-5; no reliable D call. This CDR3 region has 14 residues. Germline CDR1 SQVTM, CDR2 ANQGSEA. The germline V and J ends were trimmed by 0 bases and 1 base, with 9 bases remaining between them. In DNA, the CDR3 is TGCAGCGTTGAAGATAGTCTAATCCAAGAGACCCAGTACTTC. Protein sequence: CSVEDSLIQETQYF.

This clonotype was counted at least ten times. This sequence joins TRBV11-3 and TRBJ2-1; the D is unclear. Deletions cut 1 base from V and 0 bases from J, with 10 bases between. Germline lookup yields CDR1 SGHNT and CDR2 YENEEA. CDR3 size: 16 residues. The CDR3 protein is CASSLVRTSSYNEQFF. The CDR3, as DNA: TGTGCCAGCAGCTTAGTTCGGACGAGCTCCTACAATGAGCAGTTCTTC.

This clonotype was seen at least ten times. The chain combines TRBV18 with TRBJ2-4; D gene uncertain. The germline V gene has CDR1 KGHSH and CDR2 LQKENI. The CDR3 runs to 11 residues. Trimming removed 2 bases at V and 6 bases at J, with 2 bases between. CDR3 sequence reads: CASSPGNIQYF. The DNA for the CDR3 is TGTGCCAGCTCACCAGGAAACATTCAGTACTTC.

This clonotype was counted many times. The J gene is TRBJ1-5, the V gene TRBV20-1; 9 bases line up with TRBD1. After removal of 1 base from V and 3 bases from J, the junction contained 10 bases not matched to a gene. Germline CDR1 DFQATT, CDR2 SNEGSKA (reference sequence). CDR3 length equals 17 residues. The CDR3 bases are TGCAGTGCTAGAGGGGGGACCGGGACAGGGCTCAATCAGCCCCAGCATTTT. It translates to CSARGGTGTGLNQPQHF.

CDR3 protein: CASSWGGSEEETQYF. CDR3 DNA: TGCGCCAGCAGCTGGGGAGGTTCGGAGGAAGAGACCCAGTACTTC. The chain carries TRBV5-1 and TRBJ2-5; D may be TRBD2 (6 bases). The germline CDR1 and CDR2 sequences are SGHRS and YFSETQ. The CDR3 is made up of 15 amino acids. The V end was cut by 3 bases, the J end by 3 bases, with 15 bases between.

This clonotype was seen a few times. The chain uses TRBV28 and TRBJ1-2; weak D call: TRBD1 (6 bases). Germline assignment: CDR1 MDHEN and CDR2 SYDVKM. This CDR3 has 13 amino acids. V shed 7 bases and J shed 5 bases, with 14 bases lying between them. The CDR3 nucleotides read TGTGCCAGCATTTCAGGGGATAAGTATGGCTACACCTTC. Protein sequence: CASISGDKYGYTF.

At least ten counts were recorded for this clonotype. The V call is TRBV7-3, the J call TRBJ2-1; 8 bases are shared with TRBD1. This CDR3 region has 15 residues. In germline, CDR1 is SGHTA, CDR2 FQGTGA. Unmatched junction bases numbered 1, after V lost 1 base and J lost 2 bases. The CDR3 loop is CASSLRTGPYNEQFF. DNA for the CDR3: TGTGCCAGCAGCTTAAGGACAGGGCCCTACAATGAGCAGTTCTTC.

This clonotype was seen a handful of times. V gene TRBV14 combines with J gene TRBJ1-2, with 8 bases matching TRBD1. The CDR3 is 15 residues long. V shed 4 bases, J shed 8 bases, and the junction held 12 bases outside the gene matches. Germline V gives CDR1 SGHDN, CDR2 FVKESK. The CDR3 protein is CASSPPGQDILGYTF. CDR3 nucleotide sequence: TGTGCCAGCAGCCCACCGGGACAGGATATCTTGGGCTACACCTTC.

This clonotype was observed at least ten times. The CDR3 here is CATSLRRAGGTGELFF. The CDR3 nucleotides read TGTGCCACCAGCCTTCGAAGAGCGGGAGGAACCGGGGAGCTGTTTTTT. V gene TRBV15 combines with J gene TRBJ2-2, with TRBD2 matching over 9 bases. V lost 5 bases and J lost 5; bases outside the gene matches: 9. This CDR3 is 16 amino acids long. Germline V gene sequence: CDR1 LNHNV, CDR2 YYDKDF (reference sequence).

V gene TRBV11-2 combines with J gene TRBJ2-3; 12 bases match TRBD2. This CDR3 has 16 amino acids. The V gene end was trimmed by 6 bases and the J gene end by 0 bases; junction bases not matched to a gene: 4. In germline, CDR1 is SGHAT, CDR2 FQNNGV. The CDR3 is CASSGLAGLSTDTQYF. CDR3 bases: TGTGCCAGCAGTGGACTAGCGGGGCTTAGCACAGATACGCAGTATTTT.

This clonotype was detected many times. The chain employs TRBV6-5 and TRBJ1-2, with TRBD1 matching 9 bases. V lost 6 bases and J lost 3; bases outside the gene matches: 11. Germline-derived CDR1 and CDR2 are MNHEY and SVGAGI. This CDR3 is 16 amino acids long. The CDR3 DNA follows: TGTGCCAGCAGAAGAGACAGGGGGAGCTTCCACTATGGCTACACCTTC. It is translated as CASRRDRGSFHYGYTF.

This clonotype was seen repeatedly, ten times or more. The gene calls are TRBV19 and TRBJ2-1; the match to TRBD2 covers 7 bases. Losses at the gene ends were 6 bases for V and 3 bases for J; bases not matched to a gene: 5. The length of the CDR3 is 14 residues. The germline gives CDR1 LNHDA, CDR2 SQIVND (reference sequence). In nucleotides, the CDR3 is TGTGCCAGTAGCCCCGGGGAGGGCTACAATGAGCAGTTCTTC. It yields the protein CASSPGEGYNEQFF.

This clonotype has ten or more counts. The chain couples TRBV7-2 to TRBJ2-3; no clear D. V shed 7 bases and J shed 2 bases, with 10 bases lying between them. The germline CDR1 and CDR2 sequences are SGHTA and FQGNSA. The CDR3 is 13 amino acids. CDR3 bases: TGTGCCAGCACCCCCCTTGACACAGATACGCAGTATTTT. Translated: CASTPLDTDTQYF.

The chain couples TRBV7-9 to TRBJ2-1; 8 positions agree with TRBD1. The trim removed 5 bases at V and 16 bases at J, leaving 7 bases unmatched. This CDR3 contains 11 residues. The V gene's germline CDR1 is SEHNR and CDR2 FQNEAQ (reference sequence). The CDR3 sequence: CASSPGTGYFF. The CDR3 DNA reads TGTGCCAGCAGCCCTGGGACAGGATACTTCTTC.

This clonotype has just a few counts. V usage is TRBV30 and J usage is TRBJ2-7, with D possibly being TRBD1 (5 bases). The CDR3 extends over 13 amino acids. V was cut by 0 bases and J by 2 bases, with 8 bases left in between. Germline V gene data show CDR1 as GTSNPN and CDR2 as SVGIG (reference sequence). For the CDR3, the DNA is TGTGCCTGGAGTGTAGGGGTACCCTACGAGCAGTACTTC. Its translation: CAWSVGVPYEQYF.

The V and J genes are TRBV10-3 and TRBJ1-6; 8 bases are shared with TRBD1. CDR1 is ENHRY, CDR2 SYGVKD, per germline. Germline trimming cut 7 bases from V and 8 bases from J; bases unmatched to any gene: 4. This CDR3 is 13 amino acids long. CDR3 region: CAITDRADSPLHF. CDR3 nucleotide sequence: TGTGCCATCACGGACAGGGCGGATTCACCCCTCCACTTT.

This clonotype was picked up many times. The CDR3 nucleotides are TGTGCCAGCAGCGTTACGGGACAGTCCTACGAGCAGTACTTC. It yields the protein CASSVTGQSYEQYF. The V and J genes are TRBV9 and TRBJ2-7, with 7 bases aligning to TRBD1. This CDR3 is 14 amino acids long. The germline V gene has CDR1 SGDLS and CDR2 YYNGEE. V lost 2 bases, J lost 1 base, and 3 bases stayed unmatched. The variable domain in full, completed from reference TRBV9 and TRBJ2-7, reads DSGVTQTPKHLITATGQRVTLRCSPRSGDLSVYWYQQSLDQGLQFLIQYYNGEERAKGNILERFSAQQFPDLHSELNLSSLELGDSALYFCASSVTGQSYEQYFGPGTRLTVT.

This clonotype was seen many times. The J gene is TRBJ1-2, the V gene TRBV7-8; D is unresolved. CDR3 length: 13 residues. With 0 bases removed from V and 5 bases from J, the gap between germline ends came to 7 bases. CDR1 and CDR2 from the germline V gene are SGHVS and FQNEAQ. CDR3 sequence: CASSLATGYGYTF. CDR3 nucleotide sequence: TGTGCCAGCAGCTTAGCCACTGGGTATGGCTACACCTTC.

This clonotype was observed a few times. This chain uses TRBV10-3 with TRBJ2-7, with 7 positions matching TRBD2. The CDR3 consists of 13 residues. The germline CDR1 and CDR2 sequences are ENHRY and SYGVKD. Germline trimming cut 5 bases from V and 3 bases from J; bases unmatched to any gene: 4. The DNA for the CDR3 is TGTGCCATCAGTCCTGGACTAGACTACGAGCAGTACTTC. Its translation: CAISPGLDYEQYF.

This clonotype was seen repeatedly, ten times or more. This chain joins TRBV29-1 and TRBJ2-5, with D perhaps assigned TRBD1 or TRBD2 (5 bases each). V was pared by 6 bases and J by 5 bases, with 10 bases between. The CDR3 totals 11 residues. Germline lookup yields CDR1 SQVTM and CDR2 ANQGSEA. The chain's CDR3 is CSVEAGETQYF. The CDR3 DNA reads TGCAGCGTGGAGGCAGGGGAGACCCAGTACTTC.

This clonotype was seen more than once but under ten times. This chain uses TRBV20-1 with TRBJ2-2, with D uncertain. The CDR3 consists of 11 residues. CDR1 is DFQATT, CDR2 SNEGSKA, per germline (reference sequence). V was shortened by 6 bases and J by 7 bases, with 9 bases between the two germline ends. CDR3 residues: CSAETFGELFF. In nucleotides, the CDR3 is TGCAGTGCCGAAACCTTCGGGGAGCTGTTTTTT.

There are a few counts of this clonotype. The rearrangement uses TRBV12-3 or TRBV12-4 and TRBJ2-1; D may correspond to TRBD1 or TRBD2 (5 bases each). CDR3 length: 12 amino acids. V lost 9 bases, J lost 8 bases, and 14 bases lay in between. The CDR3 bases are TGTGCCAGTCGACGGGGACGGGATGAGCAGTTCTTC. This gives the protein CASRRGRDEQFF.

Turning to this clonotype: A much bigger clone sits one base away, suggesting this may be a read error. CDR3 in amino acids: CASSPRDRGYEQCF. CDR3 DNA: TGTGCCAGCAGCCCCCGGGACAGGGGATACGAGCAGTGCTTC. The chain employs TRBV7-6 and TRBJ2-7; 10 bases are shared with TRBD1. Germline-derived CDR1 and CDR2 are SGHVS and FNYEAQ. This CDR3 has 14 amino acids.

The rearrangement uses TRBV5-1 and TRBJ1-1; 8 bases are shared with TRBD1. Germline CDR1 SGHRS, CDR2 YFSETQ. V was pared by 3 bases and J by 1 base, with 8 bases of the junction left unmatched. The CDR3 runs to 16 residues. The CDR3 DNA is TGCGCCAGCAGCTCCGGACAGGGTCGGACGAACACTGAAGCTTTCTTT. This sequence encodes CASSSGQGRTNTEAFF.

This clonotype was observed many times. The chain employs TRBV4-1 and TRBJ1-4, with D tentatively TRBD1 (5 bases). The CDR3 extends over 16 amino acids. V lost 0 bases and J 11 bases, leaving 19 bases between the germline ends. CDR1 and CDR2 from the germline V gene are MGHRA and YSYEKL. The CDR3 DNA follows: TGCGCCAGCAGCCAAGATTCACGGGGCTATGTAGATAAACTGTTTTTT. Encoded protein: CASSQDSRGYVDKLFF.

This clonotype was seen ten or more times. This rearrangement joins TRBV7-9 to TRBJ2-7; no clear D. V was shortened by 5 bases and J by 0 bases, with 11 bases between the two germline ends. The CDR3 sequence is 14 residues long. Germline lookup yields CDR1 SEHNR and CDR2 FQNEAQ (reference sequence). CDR3 DNA sequence: TGTGCCAGCAGCCCCCCGGCCCTCTCCTACGAGCAGTACTTC. Protein sequence: CASSPPALSYEQYF.

The J gene is TRBJ1-2, the V gene TRBV2; D is possibly TRBD1 (6 bases). Trimming left V 7 bases short and J 7 bases short, with 19 bases between. CDR3 length: 14 amino acids. CDR1 and CDR2 from the germline V gene are SNHLY and FYNNEI. The CDR3 loop reads CASTIQGGIRGYTF. CDR3 DNA sequence: TGTGCCAGCACCATACAGGGAGGAATACGTGGCTACACCTTC.

Many counts were recorded for this clonotype. J is TRBJ1-2 and V is TRBV7-2; TRBD1 is a possible D gene (6 bases). Deletions cut 1 base from V and 4 bases from J, with 10 bases between. The CDR3 has 14 residues. Germline V lookup: CDR1 SGHTA, CDR2 FQGNSA. This CDR3 is CASSLGMGAYGYTF. CDR3 bases: TGTGCCAGCAGCTTAGGAATGGGGGCCTATGGCTACACCTTC.

This clonotype has only a few counts. This sequence joins TRBV2 and TRBJ1-4; 8 bases match TRBD1. Germline values: CDR1 SNHLY, CDR2 FYNNEI. V lost 7 bases and J lost 5; bases outside the gene matches: 6. This CDR3 region has 14 residues. CDR3: CASIRDRRNEKLFF. CDR3 nucleotides: TGTGCCAGCATCCGGGACAGGAGGAATGAAAAACTGTTTTTT.

This clonotype has at least ten counts. V is TRBV12-3 or TRBV12-4 and J is TRBJ1-4; 10 nucleotides line up with TRBD1. This CDR3 has 15 residues. V lost 5 bases to trimming and J lost 4 bases; unmatched junction nucleotides: 4. CDR3 loop: CASSPGTGVNEKLFF. The CDR3 DNA follows: TGTGCCAGCAGTCCCGGGACAGGGGTTAATGAAAAACTGTTTTTT.

This clonotype was seen more than once but under ten times. The chain links TRBV5-1 to TRBJ1-1; TRBD1 aligns across 10 bases. The CDR3 runs to 14 residues. The V gene's germline CDR1 is SGHRS and CDR2 YFSETQ. J was trimmed by 5 bases and V by 4 bases; bases with no gene match: 5. This chain's CDR3 is CASSPGTGETEAFF. CDR3 sequence (DNA): TGCGCCAGCAGCCCGGGGACAGGGGAGACTGAAGCTTTCTTT.

This clonotype was seen more than once but under ten times. The chain combines TRBV5-6 with TRBJ2-2, with D possibly being TRBD2 (6 bases). Germline values: CDR1 SGHDT, CDR2 YYEEEE. V was cut by 4 bases and J by 7 bases, with 17 bases left in between. The CDR3 contains 15 residues. CDR3 region: CASSPPGLLIGELFF. CDR3 nucleotide sequence: TGTGCCAGCAGCCCACCGGGACTCCTAATCGGGGAGCTGTTTTTT.